This entry features one T cell receptor (beta chain) sequence. Per the original data handling: Reference gene primer amplification yielded estimated nucleated cell counts. TCRdb keeps only in-frame clones here, not all; method: immunoSEQ multiplex PCR. The DNA gave D and trimming, while V, J and clone size come from that table. Here the sample spans around 28,000 clones, about 80% being singletons. The sample belongs to a study of blood T cell repertoires in COVID-19. Turning to the study itself: Acute and convalescent COVID-19 specimens originated in the United States, Italy and Spain. Sample material is recorded as cDNA or gDNA derived from T cells, B-cell-depleted T cells, or PBMCs.

Germline V gives CDR1 MNHEY, CDR2 SVGEGT. V was clipped by 4 bases and J by 1 base, with 9 bases between them. The CDR3 covers 14 residues. The rearrangement links TRBV6-2 or TRBV6-3 to TRBJ2-3, with D possibly TRBD2 on 5 matching bases. This receptor was obtained from a man between 65 and 85 years old with acute or convalescent COVID-19. Material: peripheral blood. CDR3 sequence: CASSSDYRTDTQYF. Here the CDR3 DNA reads TGTGCCAGCAGTTCTGACTACCGCACAGATACGCAGTATTTT.